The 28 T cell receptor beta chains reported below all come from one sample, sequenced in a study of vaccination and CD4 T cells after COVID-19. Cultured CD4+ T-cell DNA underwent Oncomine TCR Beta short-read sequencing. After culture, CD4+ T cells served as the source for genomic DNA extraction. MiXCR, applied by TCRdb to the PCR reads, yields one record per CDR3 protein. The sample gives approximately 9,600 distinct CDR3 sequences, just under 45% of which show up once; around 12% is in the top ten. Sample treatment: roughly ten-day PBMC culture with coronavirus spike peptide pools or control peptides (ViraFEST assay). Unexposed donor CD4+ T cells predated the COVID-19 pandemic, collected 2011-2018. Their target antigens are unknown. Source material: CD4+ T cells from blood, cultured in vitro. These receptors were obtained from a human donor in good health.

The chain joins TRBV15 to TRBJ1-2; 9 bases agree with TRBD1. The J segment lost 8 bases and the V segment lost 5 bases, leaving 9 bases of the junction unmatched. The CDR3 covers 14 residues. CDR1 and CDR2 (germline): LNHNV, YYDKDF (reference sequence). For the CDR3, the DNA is TGTGCCACCAGCGACAGGGACAGGGCCTTCGGCTACACCTTC. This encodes CATSDRDRAFGYTF.

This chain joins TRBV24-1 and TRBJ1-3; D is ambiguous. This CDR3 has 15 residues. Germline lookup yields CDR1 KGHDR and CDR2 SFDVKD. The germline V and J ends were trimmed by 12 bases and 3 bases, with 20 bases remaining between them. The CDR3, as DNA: TGTGCCGCGAGCTCGGGAGACGTCGTTGGAAACACCATATATTTT. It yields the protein CAASSGDVVGNTIYF.

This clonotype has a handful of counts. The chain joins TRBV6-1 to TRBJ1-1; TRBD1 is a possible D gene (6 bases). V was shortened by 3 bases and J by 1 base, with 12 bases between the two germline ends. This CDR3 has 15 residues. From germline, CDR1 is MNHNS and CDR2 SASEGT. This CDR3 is CASSEHTGWNTEAFF. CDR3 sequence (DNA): TGTGCCAGCAGTGAGCATACAGGGTGGAACACTGAAGCTTTCTTT.

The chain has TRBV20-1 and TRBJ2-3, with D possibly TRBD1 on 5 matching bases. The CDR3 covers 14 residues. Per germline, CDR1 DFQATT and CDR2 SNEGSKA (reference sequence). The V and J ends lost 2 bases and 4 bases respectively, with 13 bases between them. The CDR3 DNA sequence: TGCAGTGCTAGACCGATCCAGGGTGCAGATACGCAGTATTTT. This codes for CSARPIQGADTQYF.

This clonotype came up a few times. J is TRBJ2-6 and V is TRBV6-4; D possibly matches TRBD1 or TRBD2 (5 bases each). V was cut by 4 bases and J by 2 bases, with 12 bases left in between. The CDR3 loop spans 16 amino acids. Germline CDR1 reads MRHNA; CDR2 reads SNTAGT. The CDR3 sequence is CASSVGGSAGANVLTF. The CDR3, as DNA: TGTGCCAGCAGTGTTGGGGGTAGCGCTGGGGCCAACGTCCTGACTTTC.

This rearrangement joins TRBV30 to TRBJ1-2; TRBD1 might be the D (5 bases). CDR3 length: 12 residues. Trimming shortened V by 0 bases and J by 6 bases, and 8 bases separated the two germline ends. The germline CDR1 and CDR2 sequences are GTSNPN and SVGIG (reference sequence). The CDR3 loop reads CAWSVLGDGYTF. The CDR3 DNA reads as TGTGCCTGGAGTGTACTGGGGGATGGCTACACCTTC. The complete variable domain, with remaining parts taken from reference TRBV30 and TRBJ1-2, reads SQTIHQWPATLVQPVGSPLSLECTVEGTSNPNLYWYRQAAGRGLQLLFYSVGIGQISSEVPQNLSASRPQDRQFILSSKKLLLSDSGFYLCAWSVLGDGYTFGSGTRLTVV.

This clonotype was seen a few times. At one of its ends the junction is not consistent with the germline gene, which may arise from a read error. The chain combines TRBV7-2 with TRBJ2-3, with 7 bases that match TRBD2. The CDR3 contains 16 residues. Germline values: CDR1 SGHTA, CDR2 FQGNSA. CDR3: CASSSWGEGFTGTQYF. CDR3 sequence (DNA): TGTGCCAGCAGCTCTTGGGGGGAGGGCTTCACAGGTACGCAGTATTTT.

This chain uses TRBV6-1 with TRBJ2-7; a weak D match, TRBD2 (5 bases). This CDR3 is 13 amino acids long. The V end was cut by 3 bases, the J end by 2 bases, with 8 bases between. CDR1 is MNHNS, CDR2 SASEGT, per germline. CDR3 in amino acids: CASSDIGTYEQYF. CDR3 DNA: TGTGCCAGCAGTGATATCGGGACCTACGAGCAGTACTTC.

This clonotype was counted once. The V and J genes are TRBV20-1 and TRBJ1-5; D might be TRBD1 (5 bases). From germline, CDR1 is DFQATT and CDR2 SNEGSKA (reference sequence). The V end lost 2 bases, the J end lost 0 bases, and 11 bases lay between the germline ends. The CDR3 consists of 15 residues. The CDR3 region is CSARSGTFSNQPQHF. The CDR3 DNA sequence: TGCAGTGCTAGATCCGGGACTTTTAGCAATCAGCCCCAGCATTTT.

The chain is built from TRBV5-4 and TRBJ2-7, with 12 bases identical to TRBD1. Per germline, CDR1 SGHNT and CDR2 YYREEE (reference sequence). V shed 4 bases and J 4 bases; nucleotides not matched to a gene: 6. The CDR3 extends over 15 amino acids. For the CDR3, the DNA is TGTGCCAGCAGCGAAGGGACAGGGGGCGCGTACGAGCAGTACTTC. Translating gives CASSEGTGGAYEQYF.

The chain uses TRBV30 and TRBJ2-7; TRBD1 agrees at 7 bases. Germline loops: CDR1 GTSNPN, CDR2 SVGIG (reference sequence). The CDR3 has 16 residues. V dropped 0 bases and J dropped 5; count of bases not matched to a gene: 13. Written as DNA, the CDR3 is TGTGCCTGGAGTGTAGGGGCTATGCAGGGGGTCCACGAGCAGTACTTC. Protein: CAWSVGAMQGVHEQYF.

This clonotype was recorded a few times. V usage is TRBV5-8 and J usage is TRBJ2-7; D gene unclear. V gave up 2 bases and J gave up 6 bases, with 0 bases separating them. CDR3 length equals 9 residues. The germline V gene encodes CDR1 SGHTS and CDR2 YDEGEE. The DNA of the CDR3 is TGTGCCAGCAGCTTCGAGCAGTACTTC. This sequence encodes CASSFEQYF.

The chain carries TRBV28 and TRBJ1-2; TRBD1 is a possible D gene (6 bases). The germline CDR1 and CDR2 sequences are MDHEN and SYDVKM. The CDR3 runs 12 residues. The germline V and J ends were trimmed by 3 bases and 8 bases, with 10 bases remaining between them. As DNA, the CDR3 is TGTGCCAGCAGTTTCCGGACAGTGGGCTACACCTTC. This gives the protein CASSFRTVGYTF.

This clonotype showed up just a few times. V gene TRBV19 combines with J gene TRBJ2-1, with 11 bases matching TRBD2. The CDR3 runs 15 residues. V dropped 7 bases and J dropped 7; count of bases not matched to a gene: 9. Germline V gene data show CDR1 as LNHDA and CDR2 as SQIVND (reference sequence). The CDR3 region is CASTPSASGRNEQFF. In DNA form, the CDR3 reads TGTGCCAGTACCCCCTCAGCTAGCGGGAGGAATGAGCAGTTCTTC. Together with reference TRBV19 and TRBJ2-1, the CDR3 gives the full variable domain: DGGITQSPKYLFRKEGQNVTLSCEQNLNHDAMYWYRQDPGQGLRLIYYSQIVNDFQKGDIAEGYSVSREKKESFPLTVTSAQKNPTAFYLCASTPSASGRNEQFFGPGTRLTVL.

The DNA of the CDR3 is TGTGCCAGTAGTACGCGGACTAGCGGAGGCCCAGGGACCCAGTACTTC. Translation gives CASSTRTSGGPGTQYF. V gene TRBV19 combines with J gene TRBJ2-5, with 10 positions matching TRBD2. The junction had 12 bases not matched to a gene; V was cut back by 4 bases and J by 7 bases. This CDR3 is 16 amino acids long. The germline V gene has CDR1 LNHDA and CDR2 SQIVND (reference sequence).

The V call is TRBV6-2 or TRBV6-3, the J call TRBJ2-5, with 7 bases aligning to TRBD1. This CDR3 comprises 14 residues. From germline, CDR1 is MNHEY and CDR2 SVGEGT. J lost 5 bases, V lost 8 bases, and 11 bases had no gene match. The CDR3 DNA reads TGTGCCAGCTACAGGGGCTACACTAAGGAGACCCAGTACTTC. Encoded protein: CASYRGYTKETQYF.

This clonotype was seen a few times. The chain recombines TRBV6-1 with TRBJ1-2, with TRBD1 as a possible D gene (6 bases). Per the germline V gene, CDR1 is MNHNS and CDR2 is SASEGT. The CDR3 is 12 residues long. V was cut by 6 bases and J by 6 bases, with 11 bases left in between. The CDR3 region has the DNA TGTGCCAGCAGCCCCGCAGGGGATGGCTACACCTTC. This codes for CASSPAGDGYTF.

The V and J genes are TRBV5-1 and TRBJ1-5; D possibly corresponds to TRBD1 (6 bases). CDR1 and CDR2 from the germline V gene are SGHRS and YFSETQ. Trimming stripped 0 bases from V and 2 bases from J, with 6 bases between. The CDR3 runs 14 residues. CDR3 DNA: TGCGCCAGCAGCTTGGGGACAGGCAATCAGCCCCAGCATTTT. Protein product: CASSLGTGNQPQHF. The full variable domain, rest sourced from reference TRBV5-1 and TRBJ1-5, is KAGVTQTPRYLIKTRGQQVTLSCSPISGHRSVSWYQQTPGQGLQFLFEYFSETQRNKGNFPGRFSGRQFSNSRSEMNVSTLELGDSALYLCASSLGTGNQPQHFGDGTRLSIL.

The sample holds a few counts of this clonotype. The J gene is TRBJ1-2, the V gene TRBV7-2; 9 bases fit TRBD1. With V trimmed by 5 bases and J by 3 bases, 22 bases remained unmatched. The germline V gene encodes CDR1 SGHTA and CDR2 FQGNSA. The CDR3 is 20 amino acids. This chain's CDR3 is CASSTPGQGNLKGNYYGYTF. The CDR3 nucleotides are TGTGCCAGCAGCACACCGGGACAGGGAAATTTAAAGGGAAATTACTATGGCTACACCTTC.

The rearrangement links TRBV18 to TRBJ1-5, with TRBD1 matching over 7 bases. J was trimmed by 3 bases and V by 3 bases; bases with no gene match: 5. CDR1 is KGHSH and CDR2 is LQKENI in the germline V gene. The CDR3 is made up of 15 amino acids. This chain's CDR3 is CASSPKQGNNQPQHF. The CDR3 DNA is TGTGCCAGCTCACCCAAACAGGGGAACAATCAGCCCCAGCATTTT.

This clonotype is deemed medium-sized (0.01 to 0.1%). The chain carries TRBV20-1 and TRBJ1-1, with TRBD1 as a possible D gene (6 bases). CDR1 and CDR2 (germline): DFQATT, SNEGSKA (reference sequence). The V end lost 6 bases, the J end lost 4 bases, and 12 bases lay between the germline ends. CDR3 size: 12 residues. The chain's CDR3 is CSAKQGITEAFF. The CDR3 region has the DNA TGCAGTGCAAAGCAGGGGATCACTGAAGCTTTCTTT.

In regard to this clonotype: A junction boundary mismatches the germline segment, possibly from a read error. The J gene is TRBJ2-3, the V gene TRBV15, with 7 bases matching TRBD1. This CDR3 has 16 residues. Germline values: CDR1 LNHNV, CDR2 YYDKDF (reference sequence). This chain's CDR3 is CAASSLETGSTDTQYF. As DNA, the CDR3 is TGTGCCGCCAGCAGCCTGGAGACAGGGAGCACAGATACGCAGTATTTT.

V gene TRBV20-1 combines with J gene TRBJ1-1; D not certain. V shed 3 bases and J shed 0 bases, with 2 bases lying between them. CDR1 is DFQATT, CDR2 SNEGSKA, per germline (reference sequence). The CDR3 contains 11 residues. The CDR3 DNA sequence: TGCAGTGCTAGGCTGAACACTGAAGCTTTCTTT. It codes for CSARLNTEAFF.

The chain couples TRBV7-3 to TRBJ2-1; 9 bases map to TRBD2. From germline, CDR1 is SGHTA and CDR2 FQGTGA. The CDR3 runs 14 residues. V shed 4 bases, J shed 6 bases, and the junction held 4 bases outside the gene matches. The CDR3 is CASSSGLAPNEQFF. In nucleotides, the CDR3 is TGTGCCAGCAGCTCGGGACTAGCCCCCAATGAGCAGTTCTTC.

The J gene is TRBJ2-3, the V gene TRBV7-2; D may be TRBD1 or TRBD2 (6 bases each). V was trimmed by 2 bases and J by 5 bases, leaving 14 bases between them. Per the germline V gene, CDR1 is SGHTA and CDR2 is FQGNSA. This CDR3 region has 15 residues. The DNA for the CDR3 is TGTGCCAGCAGCTTACGCGGGACACCCGAAGATACGCAGTATTTT. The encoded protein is CASSLRGTPEDTQYF.

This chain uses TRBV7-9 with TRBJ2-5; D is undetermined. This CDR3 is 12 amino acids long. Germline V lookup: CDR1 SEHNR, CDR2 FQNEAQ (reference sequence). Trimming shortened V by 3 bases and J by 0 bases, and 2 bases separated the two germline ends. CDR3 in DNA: TGTGCCAGCAGCTTGTACCAAGAGACCCAGTACTTC. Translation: CASSLYQETQYF.

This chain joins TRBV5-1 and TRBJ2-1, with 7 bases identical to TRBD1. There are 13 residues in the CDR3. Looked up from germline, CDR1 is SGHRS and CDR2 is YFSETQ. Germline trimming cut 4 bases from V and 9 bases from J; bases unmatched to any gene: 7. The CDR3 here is CASSVDRVGEQFF. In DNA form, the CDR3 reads TGCGCCAGCAGCGTCGACAGGGTTGGTGAGCAGTTCTTC.

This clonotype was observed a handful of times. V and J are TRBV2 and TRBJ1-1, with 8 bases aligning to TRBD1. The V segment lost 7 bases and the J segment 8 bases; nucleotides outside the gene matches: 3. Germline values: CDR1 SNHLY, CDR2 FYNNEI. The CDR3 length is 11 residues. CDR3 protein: CASIQGAEAFF. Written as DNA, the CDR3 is TGTGCCAGCATCCAGGGGGCAGAAGCTTTCTTT.